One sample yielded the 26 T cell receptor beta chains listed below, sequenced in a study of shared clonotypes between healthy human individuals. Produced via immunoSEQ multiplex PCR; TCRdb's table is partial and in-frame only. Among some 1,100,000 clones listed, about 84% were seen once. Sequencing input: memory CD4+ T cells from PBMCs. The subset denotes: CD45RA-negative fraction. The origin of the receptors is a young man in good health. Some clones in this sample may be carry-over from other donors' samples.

CDR3 residues: CASNGGAFHQPQHF. The DNA of the CDR3 is TGTGCCAGCAACGGGGGGGCTTTTCATCAGCCCCAGCATTTT. The chain joins TRBV28 to TRBJ1-5; D may be TRBD1 (6 bases). The CDR3 runs to 14 residues. Germline V CDR1 and CDR2: MDHEN, SYDVKM. V was shortened by 7 bases and J by 5 bases, with 15 bases between the two germline ends.

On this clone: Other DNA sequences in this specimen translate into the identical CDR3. DNA of the CDR3: TGTGCCAGCAGTCGGACTAGCGGATCCTACGAGCAGTACTTC. This encodes CASSRTSGSYEQYF. The J gene is TRBJ2-7, the V gene TRBV7-3; TRBD2 matches 10 bases. CDR1 and CDR2 (germline): SGHTA, FQGTGA. The length of the CDR3 is 14 residues. V was clipped by 6 bases and J by 1 base; unmatched bases: 3.

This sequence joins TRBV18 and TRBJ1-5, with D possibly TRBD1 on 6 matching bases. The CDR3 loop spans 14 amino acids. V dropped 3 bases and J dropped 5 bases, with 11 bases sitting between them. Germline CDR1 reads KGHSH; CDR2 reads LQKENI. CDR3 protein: CASSPGQRDQPQHF. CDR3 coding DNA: TGTGCCAGCTCACCGGGACAAAGAGATCAGCCCCAGCATTTT.

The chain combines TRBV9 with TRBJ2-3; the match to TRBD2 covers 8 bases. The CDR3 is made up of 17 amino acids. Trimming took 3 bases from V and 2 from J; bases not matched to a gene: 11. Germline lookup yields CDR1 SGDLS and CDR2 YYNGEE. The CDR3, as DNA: TGTGCCAGCAGCGAGTCCTTAAGCGGGAGTGCCACAGATACGCAGTATTTT. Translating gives CASSESLSGSATDTQYF.

The CDR3 DNA follows: TGCGCCAGCGGGGCCAGGGGCTCCTACGAGCAGTACTTC. It is translated as CASGARGSYEQYF. V and J are TRBV5-1 and TRBJ2-7, with a possible D match to TRBD1 (6 bases). V was shortened by 7 bases and J by 0 bases, with 11 bases between the two germline ends. Germline V gene sequence: CDR1 SGHRS, CDR2 YFSETQ. The CDR3 totals 13 residues.

CDR3 sequence reads: CASSELSGSYEQYF. CDR3 nucleotides: TGCGCCAGCAGCGAACTTAGCGGGTCCTACGAGCAGTACTTC. This sequence joins TRBV5-1 and TRBJ2-7; TRBD2 matches 7 bases. The germline V gene has CDR1 SGHRS and CDR2 YFSETQ. The J segment lost 1 base and the V segment lost 4 bases, leaving 5 bases of the junction unmatched. The length of the CDR3 is 14 residues.

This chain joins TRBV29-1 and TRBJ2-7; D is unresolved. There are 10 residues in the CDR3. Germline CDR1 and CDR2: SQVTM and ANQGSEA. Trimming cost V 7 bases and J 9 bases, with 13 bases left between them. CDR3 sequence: CSAQESGQYF. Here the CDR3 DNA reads TGCAGCGCCCAGGAAAGTGGGCAGTACTTC.

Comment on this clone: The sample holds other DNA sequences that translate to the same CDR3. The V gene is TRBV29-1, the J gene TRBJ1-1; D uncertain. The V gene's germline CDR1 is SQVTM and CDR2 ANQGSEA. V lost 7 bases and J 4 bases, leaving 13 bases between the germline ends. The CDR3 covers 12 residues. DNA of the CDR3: TGCAGCGGGGGTAGGCGAGGCACTGAAGCTTTCTTT. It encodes CSGGRRGTEAFF.

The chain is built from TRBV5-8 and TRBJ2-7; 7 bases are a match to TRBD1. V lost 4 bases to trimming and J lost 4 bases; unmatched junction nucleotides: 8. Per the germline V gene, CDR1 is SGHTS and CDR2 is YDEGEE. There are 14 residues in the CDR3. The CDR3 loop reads CASSLLGQTYEQYF. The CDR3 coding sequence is TGTGCCAGCAGCCTGCTGGGACAGACTTACGAGCAGTACTTC.

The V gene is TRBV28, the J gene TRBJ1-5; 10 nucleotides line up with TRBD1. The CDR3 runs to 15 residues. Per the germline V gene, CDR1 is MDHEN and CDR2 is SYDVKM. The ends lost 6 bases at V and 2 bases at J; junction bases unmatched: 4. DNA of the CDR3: TGTGCCAGCAGGCCCGGGACAGGGGGCAATCAGCCCCAGCATTTT. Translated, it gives CASRPGTGGNQPQHF.

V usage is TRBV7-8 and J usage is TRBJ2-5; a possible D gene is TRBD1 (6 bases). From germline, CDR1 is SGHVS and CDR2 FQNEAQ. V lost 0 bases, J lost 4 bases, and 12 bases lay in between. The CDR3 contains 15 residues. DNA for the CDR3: TGTGCCAGCAGCTTAGCTATCGGGACACCAGAGACCCAGTACTTC. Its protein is CASSLAIGTPETQYF.

The DNA for the CDR3 is TGTGCCAGCCTACAGGGTGGCACAGATACGCAGTATTTT. Protein product: CASLQGGTDTQYF. The rearrangement uses TRBV6-1 and TRBJ2-3; possible D gene TRBD1, 6 bases. Germline CDR1 MNHNS, CDR2 SASEGT. CDR3 length: 13 residues. V lost 8 bases and J lost 1, with 10 bases in between.

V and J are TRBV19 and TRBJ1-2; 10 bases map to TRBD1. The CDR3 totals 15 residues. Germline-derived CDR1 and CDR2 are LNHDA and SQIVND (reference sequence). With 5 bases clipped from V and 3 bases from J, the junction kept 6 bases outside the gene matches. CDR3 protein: CASSGRDRGDYGYTF. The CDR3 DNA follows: TGTGCCAGTAGTGGCCGGGACAGGGGTGACTATGGCTACACCTTC.

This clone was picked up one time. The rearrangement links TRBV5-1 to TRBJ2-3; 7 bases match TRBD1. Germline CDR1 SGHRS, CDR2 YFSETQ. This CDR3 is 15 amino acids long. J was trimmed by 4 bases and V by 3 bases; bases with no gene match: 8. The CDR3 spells CASSSQGSGADTQYF. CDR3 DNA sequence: TGCGCCAGCAGCTCACAGGGGAGTGGGGCAGATACGCAGTATTTT.

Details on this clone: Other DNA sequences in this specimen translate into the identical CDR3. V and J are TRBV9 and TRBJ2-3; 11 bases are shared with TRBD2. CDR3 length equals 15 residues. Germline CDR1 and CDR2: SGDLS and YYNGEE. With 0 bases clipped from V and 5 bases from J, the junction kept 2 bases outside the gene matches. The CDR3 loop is CASSVATSGRDTQYF. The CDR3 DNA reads TGTGCCAGCAGCGTAGCTACTAGCGGGAGAGATACGCAGTATTTT.

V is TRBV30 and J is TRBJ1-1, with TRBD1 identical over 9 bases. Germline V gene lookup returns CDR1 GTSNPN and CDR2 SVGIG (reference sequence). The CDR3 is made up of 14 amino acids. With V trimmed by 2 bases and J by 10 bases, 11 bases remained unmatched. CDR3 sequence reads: CAWSQRDRAFRAFF. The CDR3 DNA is TGTGCCTGGAGTCAACGGGACAGGGCTTTTCGAGCTTTCTTT.

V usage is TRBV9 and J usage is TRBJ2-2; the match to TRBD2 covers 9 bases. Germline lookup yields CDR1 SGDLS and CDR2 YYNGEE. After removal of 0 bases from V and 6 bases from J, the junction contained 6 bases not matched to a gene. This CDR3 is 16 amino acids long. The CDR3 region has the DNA TGTGCCAGCAGCGTAGCTAGCGGGAAATTCCCCGGGGAGCTGTTTTTT. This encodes CASSVASGKFPGELFF.

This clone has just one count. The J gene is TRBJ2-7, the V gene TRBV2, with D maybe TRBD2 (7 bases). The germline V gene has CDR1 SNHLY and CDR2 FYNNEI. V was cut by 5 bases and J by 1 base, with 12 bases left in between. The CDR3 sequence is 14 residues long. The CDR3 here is CASSTGGNSYEQYF. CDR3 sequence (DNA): TGTGCCAGCAGTACGGGGGGCAATTCCTACGAGCAGTACTTC.

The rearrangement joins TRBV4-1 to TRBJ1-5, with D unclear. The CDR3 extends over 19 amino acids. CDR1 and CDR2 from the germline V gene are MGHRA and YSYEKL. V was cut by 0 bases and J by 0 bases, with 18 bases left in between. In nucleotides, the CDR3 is TGCGCCAGCAGCCAAGAGCCAGGTAGAGGGATGGCTAGCAATCAGCCCCAGCATTTT. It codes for CASSQEPGRGMASNQPQHF.

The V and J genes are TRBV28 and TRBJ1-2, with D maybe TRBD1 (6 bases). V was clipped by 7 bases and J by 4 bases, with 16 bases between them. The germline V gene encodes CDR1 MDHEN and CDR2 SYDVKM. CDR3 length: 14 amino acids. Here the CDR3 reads CASITEGDGYGYTF. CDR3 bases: TGTGCCAGCATTACTGAGGGGGACGGCTATGGCTACACCTTC.

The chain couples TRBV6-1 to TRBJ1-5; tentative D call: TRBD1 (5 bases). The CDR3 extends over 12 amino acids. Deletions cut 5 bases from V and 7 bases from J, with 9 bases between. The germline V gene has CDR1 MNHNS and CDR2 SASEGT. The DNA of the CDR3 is TGTGCCAGCAGTCTCAAGGGGCAGCCCCAGCATTTT. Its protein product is CASSLKGQPQHF.

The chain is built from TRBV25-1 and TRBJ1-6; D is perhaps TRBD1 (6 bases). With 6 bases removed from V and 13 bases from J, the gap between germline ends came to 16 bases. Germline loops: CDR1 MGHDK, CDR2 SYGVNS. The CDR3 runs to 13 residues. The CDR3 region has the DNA TGTGCCAGCAGGGGGGGCGGACAGCTCCCCCTCCACTTT. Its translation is CASRGGGQLPLHF.

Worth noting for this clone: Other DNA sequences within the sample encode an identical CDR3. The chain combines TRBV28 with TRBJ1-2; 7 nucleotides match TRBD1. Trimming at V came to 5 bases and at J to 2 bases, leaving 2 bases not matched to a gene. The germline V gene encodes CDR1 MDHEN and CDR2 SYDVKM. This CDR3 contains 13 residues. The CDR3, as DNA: TGTGCCAGCAGTGTACAGGGGAACTATGGCTACACCTTC. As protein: CASSVQGNYGYTF.

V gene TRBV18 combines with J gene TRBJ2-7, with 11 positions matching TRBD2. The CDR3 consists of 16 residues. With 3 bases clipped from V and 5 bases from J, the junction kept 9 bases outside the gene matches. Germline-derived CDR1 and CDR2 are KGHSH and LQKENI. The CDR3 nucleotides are TGTGCCAGCTCACCCGCACTAGCGGGAGATAGGAACGAGCAGTACTTC. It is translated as CASSPALAGDRNEQYF.

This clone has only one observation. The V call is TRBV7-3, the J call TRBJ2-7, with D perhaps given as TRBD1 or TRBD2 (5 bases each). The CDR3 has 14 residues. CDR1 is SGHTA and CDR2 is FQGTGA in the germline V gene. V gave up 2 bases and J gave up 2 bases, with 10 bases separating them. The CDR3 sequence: CASSLGPGPYEQYF. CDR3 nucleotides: TGTGCCAGCAGCTTAGGACCGGGGCCCTACGAGCAGTACTTC.

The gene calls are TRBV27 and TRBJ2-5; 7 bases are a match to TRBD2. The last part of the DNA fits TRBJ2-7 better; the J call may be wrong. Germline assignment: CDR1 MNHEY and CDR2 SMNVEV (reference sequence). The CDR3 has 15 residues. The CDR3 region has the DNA TGTGCCAGCAGTTTCTCCGGGACTACCCCTTACGAGCAGTACTTC. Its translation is CASSFSGTTPYEQYF.